The present entry profiles one TCR beta chain with its context. Its target is unknown. The sample belongs to a study of T cell responses to AZD1222 COVID-19 vaccine. Sequenced by immunoSEQ multiplex PCR; TCRdb stores in-frame clones only, minus some. The sample has about 130,000 clones, about nine tenths seen once; the top ten hold approximately 20%. Germline V CDR1 and CDR2: MDHEN, SYDVKM. The trim removed 7 bases at V and 0 bases at J, leaving 6 bases unmatched. The CDR3 is 17 residues long. Study-wide findings and caveats: Most donors were white British and more were female, and clonal diversity was possibly underestimated. Seropositivity was recorded at baseline in only a handful of AZD1222 recipients.

The sequencing used peripheral blood, collected on day 0 of AZD1222 vaccination. The V gene is TRBV28, the J gene TRBJ2-7, with 16 bases fitting TRBD2. The TCR comes from an adult in good health. In nucleotides, the CDR3 is TGTGCCAGCACTCCGGGACTAGCGGGGGGGTACTCCTACGAGCAGTACTTC. Translating it yields CASTPGLAGGYSYEQYF.